This TCR beta chain was sequenced in a study of monozygotic twins with inflammatory bowel disease. Germline V CDR1 and CDR2: SGHTA, FQGTGA. CDR3 length: 14 residues. For this clonotype: The target antigen is unknown.

Each sample had eight separate cDNA synthesis reactions. Each CDR3 protein gets one entry in TCRdb, which reprocessed the 5' RACE reads and gives no DNA. The specimen's table records nearly 450,000 distinct CDR3 sequences. Blood was collected, approximately 2.5 ml per donor. Whole blood supplied total RNA, and T cells were not sorted. Overall study findings and caveats: The existence of one strong signal or clonotype linked to IBD lacked support.

The sequenced material came from blood. The chain links TRBV7-3 to TRBJ2-2; the TRBD1 assignment by TCRdb is unverifiable without DNA. The source is a human donor with ulcerative colitis or Crohn's disease, or a healthy co-twin of an affected twin (not recorded which). CDR3 in amino acids: CASSAWSGTGELFF. The variable domain in full, with the rest retrieved from reference TRBV7-3 and TRBJ2-2, is GAGVSQTPSNKVTEKGKYVELRCDPISGHTALYWYRQSLGQGPEFLIYFQGTGAADDSGLPNDRFFAVRPEGSVSTLKIQRTERGDSAVYLCASSAWSGTGELFFGEGSRLTVL.